This T cell receptor beta chain derives from a study of shared clonotypes between healthy human individuals. The donors, all of them Caucasian adults, lived in Nashville, Tennessee. Sequencing of unsorted PBMC DNA was carried out using ten immunoSEQ deep assay plates. The data were produced by immunoSEQ multiplex PCR, yet TCRdb's version contains in-frame clones alone and is incomplete. The repertoire holds some 530,000 clones, approximately 78% seen once, with approximately 12% in the top ten. Germline V CDR1 and CDR2: SNHLY, FYNNEI. This CDR3 has 14 amino acids. The V end lost 6 bases, the J end lost 0 bases, and 11 bases lay between the germline ends. This clone was counted a single time.

V usage is TRBV2 and J usage is TRBJ2-5; TRBD2 is a possible D gene (7 bases). Material: PBMCs. The origin of this receptor is a woman aged 40 to 49 in good health. Some clones in this sample may be carry-over from other donors' samples. CDR3 bases: TGTGCCAGCAGCGGAGGGGGGGACCAAGAGACCCAGTACTTC. Amino acids: CASSGGGDQETQYF.